Following are 9 T cell receptor beta chains from one sample sequenced in a study of Ad26.COV2.S vaccination and SARS-CoV-2 variants. Described treatment: about 20 received Ad26.COV2.S at low or high dose, single or two shots; 5 received placebo; per-sample allocation not given. Specimens were obtained on day 63 following the first vaccine or placebo injection. The assay was immunoSEQ multiplex PCR, and TCRdb's table has in-frame clones only and misses some. The repertoire has around 450,000 clones, around 89% of them found once; the top ten carry around 3.6%. The sample consisted of peripheral blood, taken in a trial of Ad26.COV2.S vaccine versus placebo. These receptors all stem from a person aged 18-65 years who received the Ad26.COV2.S COVID-19 vaccine or a placebo.

The chain uses TRBV6-5 and TRBJ1-5, with 7 bases fitting TRBD1. CDR1 and CDR2 (germline): MNHEY, SVGAGI. The CDR3 is 12 amino acids. Trimming at V came to 10 bases and at J to 2 bases, leaving 2 bases not matched to a gene. CDR3 DNA sequence: TGTGCCACCGGACAGGGCAATCAGCCCCAGCATTTT. Translation gives CATGQGNQPQHF.

The chain is built from TRBV7-9 and TRBJ2-5, with D perhaps matching TRBD2 (6 bases). Trimming took 1 base from V and 2 from J, leaving 8 bases between them. Germline CDR1 and CDR2: SEHNR and FQNEAQ (reference sequence). The CDR3 loop spans 14 amino acids. CDR3 nucleotides: TGTGCCAGCAGCTTAGGGGGGGTTCAAGAGACCCAGTACTTC. Encoded protein: CASSLGGVQETQYF.

The rearrangement links TRBV27 to TRBJ2-7; D possibly uses TRBD1 or TRBD2 (6 bases each). The CDR3 is made up of 15 amino acids. Germline loops: CDR1 MNHEY, CDR2 SMNVEV (reference sequence). The V end lost 0 bases, the J end lost 6 bases, and 15 bases lay between the germline ends. The CDR3 reads CASSLSRGGGGEQYF. Here the CDR3 DNA reads TGTGCCAGCAGTTTATCCAGGGGTGGGGGAGGCGAGCAGTACTTC.

The V call is TRBV9, the J call TRBJ2-3, with 9 bases matching TRBD2. The germline V gene encodes CDR1 SGDLS and CDR2 YYNGEE. This CDR3 comprises 15 residues. The J segment lost 4 bases and the V segment lost 3 bases, leaving 6 bases of the junction unmatched. The CDR3 spells CASSGRGGHADTQYF. The DNA of the CDR3 is TGTGCCAGCAGCGGGCGGGGGGGCCACGCAGATACGCAGTATTTT.

The V and J genes are TRBV19 and TRBJ1-1; D is undetermined. Looked up from germline, CDR1 is LNHDA and CDR2 is SQIVND (reference sequence). V dropped 1 base and J dropped 4 bases, with 13 bases sitting between them. The CDR3 spans 15 residues. CDR3: CASSIGYRSGTEAFF. The CDR3 DNA reads as TGTGCCAGTAGTATAGGCTACCGTTCTGGCACTGAAGCTTTCTTT.

V gene TRBV2 combines with J gene TRBJ2-3; 7 bases map to TRBD1. The germline CDR1 and CDR2 sequences are SNHLY and FYNNEI. There are 18 residues in the CDR3. Trimming removed 3 bases from V and 8 bases from J; junction bases left unmatched: 20. DNA for the CDR3: TGTGCCAGCAGTGATGGTAATTCGAGACAGGGTCGACCCGGTACGCAGTATTTT. Its protein is CASSDGNSRQGRPGTQYF. The full variable domain, its missing parts supplied by reference TRBV2 and TRBJ2-3, is EPEVTQTPSHQVTQMGQEVILRCVPISNHLYFYWYRQILGQKVEFLVSFYNNEISEKSEIFDDQFSVERPDGSNFTLKIRSTKLEDSAMYFCASSDGNSRQGRPGTQYFGPGTRLTVL.

The chain uses TRBV27 and TRBJ2-2; D not certain. Germline CDR1 is MNHEY and CDR2 is SMNVEV (reference sequence). Between the trimmed V and J ends, which lost 2 bases and 4 bases, there was a span of 17 bases. The CDR3 covers 17 residues. The CDR3 reads CASSLISIIGFTGELFF. The CDR3 coding sequence is TGTGCCAGCAGTTTAATTTCCATCATCGGGTTCACCGGGGAGCTGTTTTTT.

The gene calls are TRBV4-2 and TRBJ1-1; D not certain. Germline values: CDR1 LGHNA, CDR2 YNFKEQ. V shed 0 bases and J shed 1 base, with 9 bases lying between them. The CDR3 totals 15 residues. The CDR3 loop reads CASSQDKAENTEAFF. CDR3 coding DNA: TGTGCCAGCAGCCAAGATAAGGCGGAGAACACTGAAGCTTTCTTT.

This chain links TRBV6-5 with TRBJ2-2; the D is unclear. The ends were cut back, 6 bases at V and 7 bases at J, with 15 bases in the middle. The CDR3 is 14 residues long. Germline V lookup: CDR1 MNHEY, CDR2 SVGAGI. The CDR3: CASRRKNKGGELFF. The CDR3 nucleotides are TGTGCCAGCAGGAGAAAGAACAAAGGCGGGGAGCTGTTTTTT.